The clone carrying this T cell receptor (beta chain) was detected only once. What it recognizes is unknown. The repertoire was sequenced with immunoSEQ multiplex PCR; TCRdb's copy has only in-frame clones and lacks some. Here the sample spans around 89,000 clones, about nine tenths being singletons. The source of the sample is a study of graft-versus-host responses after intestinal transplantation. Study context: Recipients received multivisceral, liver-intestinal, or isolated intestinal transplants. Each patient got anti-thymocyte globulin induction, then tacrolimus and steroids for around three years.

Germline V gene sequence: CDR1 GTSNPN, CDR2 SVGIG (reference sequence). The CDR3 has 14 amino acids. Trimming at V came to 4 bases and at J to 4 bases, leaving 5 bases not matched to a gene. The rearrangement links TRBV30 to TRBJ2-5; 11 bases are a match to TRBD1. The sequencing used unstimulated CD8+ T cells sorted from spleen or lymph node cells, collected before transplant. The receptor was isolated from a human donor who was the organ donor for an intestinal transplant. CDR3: CAWTWTGGGETQYF. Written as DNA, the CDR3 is TGTGCCTGGACTTGGACAGGGGGCGGAGAGACCCAGTACTTC.